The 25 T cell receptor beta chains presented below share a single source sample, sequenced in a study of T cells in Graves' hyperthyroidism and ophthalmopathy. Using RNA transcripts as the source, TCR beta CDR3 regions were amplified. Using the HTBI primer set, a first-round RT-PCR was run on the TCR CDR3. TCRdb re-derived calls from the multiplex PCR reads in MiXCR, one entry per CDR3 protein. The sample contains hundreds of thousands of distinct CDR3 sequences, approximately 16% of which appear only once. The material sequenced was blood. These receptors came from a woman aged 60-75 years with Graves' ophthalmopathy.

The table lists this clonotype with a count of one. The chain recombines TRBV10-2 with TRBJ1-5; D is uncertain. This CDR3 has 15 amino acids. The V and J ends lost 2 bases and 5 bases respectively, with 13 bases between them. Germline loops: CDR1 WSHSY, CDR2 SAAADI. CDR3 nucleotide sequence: TGCGCCAGCAGTGAGGGAGGGAATCGGCATCAGCCCCAGCATTTT. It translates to CASSEGGNRHQPQHF.

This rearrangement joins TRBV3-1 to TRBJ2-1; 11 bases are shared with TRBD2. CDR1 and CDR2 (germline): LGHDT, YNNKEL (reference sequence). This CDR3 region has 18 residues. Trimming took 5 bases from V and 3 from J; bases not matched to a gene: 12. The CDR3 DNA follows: TGTGCCAGCAGCACCCGAGTTAGCGGGAGGGCCCTCTACAATGAGCAGTTCTTC. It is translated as CASSTRVSGRALYNEQFF.

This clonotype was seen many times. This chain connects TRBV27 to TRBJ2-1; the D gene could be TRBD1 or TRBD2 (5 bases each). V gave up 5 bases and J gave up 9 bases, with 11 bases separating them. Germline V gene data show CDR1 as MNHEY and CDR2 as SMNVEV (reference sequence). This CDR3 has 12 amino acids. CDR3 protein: CASSLGTREQFF. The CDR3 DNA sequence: TGTGCCAGCAGTCTCGGGACCCGTGAGCAGTTCTTC.

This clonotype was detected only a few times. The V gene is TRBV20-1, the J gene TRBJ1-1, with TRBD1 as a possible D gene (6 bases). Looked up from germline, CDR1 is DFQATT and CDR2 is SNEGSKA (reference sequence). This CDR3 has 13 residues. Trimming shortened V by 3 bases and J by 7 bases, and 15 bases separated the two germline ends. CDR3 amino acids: CSARGRGRGEAFF. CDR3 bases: TGCAGTGCTAGGGGCAGGGGAAGGGGTGAAGCTTTCTTT.

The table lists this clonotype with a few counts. In nucleotides, the CDR3 is TGTGCCAGCAGTCCCCTCGGGGCGGGAGGGCCACCCTACAATGAGCAGTTCTTC. It translates to CASSPLGAGGPPYNEQFF. The genes are TRBV6-1 and TRBJ2-1, with 9 bases matching TRBD2. V lost 5 bases to trimming and J lost 2 bases; unmatched junction nucleotides: 13. Germline lookup yields CDR1 MNHNS and CDR2 SASEGT. There are 18 residues in the CDR3.

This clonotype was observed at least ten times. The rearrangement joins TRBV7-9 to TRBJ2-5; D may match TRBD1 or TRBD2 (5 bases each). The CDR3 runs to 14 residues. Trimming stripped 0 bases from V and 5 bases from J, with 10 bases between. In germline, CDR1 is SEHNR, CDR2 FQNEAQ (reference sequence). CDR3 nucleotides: TGTGCCAGCAGCTTAGCCGGGACCTTTGAGACCCAGTACTTC. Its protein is CASSLAGTFETQYF.

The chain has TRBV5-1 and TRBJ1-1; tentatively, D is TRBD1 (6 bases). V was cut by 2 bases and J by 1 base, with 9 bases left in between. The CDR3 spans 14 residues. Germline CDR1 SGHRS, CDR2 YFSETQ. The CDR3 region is CASSFDRRNTEAFF. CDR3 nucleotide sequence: TGCGCCAGCAGCTTCGACAGGAGGAACACTGAAGCTTTCTTT.

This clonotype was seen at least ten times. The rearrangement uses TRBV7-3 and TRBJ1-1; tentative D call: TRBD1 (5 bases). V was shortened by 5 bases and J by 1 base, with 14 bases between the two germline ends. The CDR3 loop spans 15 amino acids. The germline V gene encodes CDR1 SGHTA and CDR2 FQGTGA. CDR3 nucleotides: TGTGCCAGCAGCCAGGGCGGCCGGAGGAACACTGAAGCTTTCTTT. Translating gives CASSQGGRRNTEAFF.

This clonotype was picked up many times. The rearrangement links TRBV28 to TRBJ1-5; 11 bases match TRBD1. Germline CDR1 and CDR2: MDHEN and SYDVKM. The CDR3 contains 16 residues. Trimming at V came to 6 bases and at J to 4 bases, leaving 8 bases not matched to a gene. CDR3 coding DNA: TGTGCCAGCAGCAACCCGGGACAGGGGGTGAATCAGCCCCAGCATTTT. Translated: CASSNPGQGVNQPQHF.

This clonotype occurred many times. In DNA form, the CDR3 reads TGTGCCAGCTCGTACGACAGGGGATCCACTGAAGCTTTCTTT. Translation gives CASSYDRGSTEAFF. This chain uses TRBV18 with TRBJ1-1; 8 bases are a match to TRBD1. CDR3 size: 14 residues. CDR1 and CDR2 from the germline V gene are KGHSH and LQKENI. With 6 bases clipped from V and 4 bases from J, the junction kept 7 bases outside the gene matches.

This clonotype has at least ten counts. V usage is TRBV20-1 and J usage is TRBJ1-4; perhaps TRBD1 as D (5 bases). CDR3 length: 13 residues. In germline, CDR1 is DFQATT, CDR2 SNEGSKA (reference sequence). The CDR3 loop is CSAGPPGFEKLFF. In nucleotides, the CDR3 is TGCAGCGCCGGGCCCCCAGGGTTTGAAAAACTGTTTTTT.

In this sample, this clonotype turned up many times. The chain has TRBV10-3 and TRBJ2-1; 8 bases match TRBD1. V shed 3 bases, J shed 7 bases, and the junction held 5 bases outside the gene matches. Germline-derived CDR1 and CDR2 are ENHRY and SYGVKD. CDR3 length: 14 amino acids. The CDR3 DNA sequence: TGTGCCATCAGTGATTGGACAGGGAGGAATGAGCAGTTCTTC. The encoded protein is CAISDWTGRNEQFF.

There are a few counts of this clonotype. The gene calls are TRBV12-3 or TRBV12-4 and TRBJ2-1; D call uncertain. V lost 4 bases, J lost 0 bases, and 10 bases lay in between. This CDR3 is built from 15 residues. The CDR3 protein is CASSSHISSYNEQFF. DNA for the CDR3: TGTGCCAGCAGTTCCCATATAAGCTCCTACAATGAGCAGTTCTTC.

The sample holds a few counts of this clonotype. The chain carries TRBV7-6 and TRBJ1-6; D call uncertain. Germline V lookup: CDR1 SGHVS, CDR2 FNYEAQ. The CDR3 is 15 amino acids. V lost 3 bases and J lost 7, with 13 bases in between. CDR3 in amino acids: CASSLRGVRNSPLHF. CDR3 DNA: TGTGCCAGCAGCTTGCGGGGAGTCCGAAATTCACCCCTCCACTTT.

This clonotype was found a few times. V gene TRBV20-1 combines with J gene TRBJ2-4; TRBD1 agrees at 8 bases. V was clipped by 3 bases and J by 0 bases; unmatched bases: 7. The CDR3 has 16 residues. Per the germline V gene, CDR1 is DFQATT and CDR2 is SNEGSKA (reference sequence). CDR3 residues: CSARVPGGLAKNIQYF. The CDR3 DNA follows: TGCAGTGCTAGGGTCCCAGGGGGCTTAGCCAAAAACATTCAGTACTTC.

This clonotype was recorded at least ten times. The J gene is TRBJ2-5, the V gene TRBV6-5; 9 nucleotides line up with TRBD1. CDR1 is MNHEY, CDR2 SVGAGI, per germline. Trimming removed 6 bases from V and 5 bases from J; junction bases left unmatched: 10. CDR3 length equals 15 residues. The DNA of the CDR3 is TGTGCCAGCAGGTATACAGGGGGCCCGGCGGAGACCCAGTACTTC. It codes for CASRYTGGPAETQYF.

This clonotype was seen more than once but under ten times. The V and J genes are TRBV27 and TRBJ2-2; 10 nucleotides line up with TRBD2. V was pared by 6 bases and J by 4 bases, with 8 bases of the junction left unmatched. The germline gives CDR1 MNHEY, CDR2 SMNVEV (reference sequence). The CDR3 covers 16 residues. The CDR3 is CASSSRLAGGTGELFF. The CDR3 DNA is TGTGCCAGCAGCTCCAGGTTAGCGGGAGGCACCGGGGAGCTGTTTTTT.

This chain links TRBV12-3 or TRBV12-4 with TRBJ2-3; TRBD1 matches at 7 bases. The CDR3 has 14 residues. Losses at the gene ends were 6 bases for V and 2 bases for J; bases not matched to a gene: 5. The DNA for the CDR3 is TGTGCCAGCAGATACAGGGGCAACACAGATACGCAGTATTTT. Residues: CASRYRGNTDTQYF.

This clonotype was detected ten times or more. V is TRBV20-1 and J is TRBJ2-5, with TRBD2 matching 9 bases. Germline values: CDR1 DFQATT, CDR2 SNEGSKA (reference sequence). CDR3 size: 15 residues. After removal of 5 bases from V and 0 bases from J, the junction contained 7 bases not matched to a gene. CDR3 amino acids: CSASPASGDQETQYF. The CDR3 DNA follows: TGCAGTGCTTCCCCGGCTAGCGGGGACCAAGAGACCCAGTACTTC.

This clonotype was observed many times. CDR3 sequence reads: CASTAAYEQYF. The CDR3 nucleotides read TGTGCCAGCACGGCGGCCTACGAGCAGTACTTC. The chain carries TRBV11-2 and TRBJ2-7; D unclear. This CDR3 has 11 residues. From germline, CDR1 is SGHAT and CDR2 FQNNGV. V was shortened by 7 bases and J by 2 bases, with 6 bases between the two germline ends.

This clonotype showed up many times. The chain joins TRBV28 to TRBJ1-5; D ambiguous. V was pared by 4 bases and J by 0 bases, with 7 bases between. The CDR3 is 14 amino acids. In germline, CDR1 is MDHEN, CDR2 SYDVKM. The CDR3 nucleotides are TGTGCCAGCAGTTGGCCAGATAGCAATCAGCCCCAGCATTTT. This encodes CASSWPDSNQPQHF.

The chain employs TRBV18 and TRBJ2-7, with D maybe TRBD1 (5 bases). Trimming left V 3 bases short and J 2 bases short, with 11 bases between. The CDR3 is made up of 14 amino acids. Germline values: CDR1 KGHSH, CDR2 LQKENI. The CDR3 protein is CASSPDQGTYEQYF. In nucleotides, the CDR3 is TGTGCCAGCTCACCGGATCAGGGAACCTACGAGCAGTACTTC.

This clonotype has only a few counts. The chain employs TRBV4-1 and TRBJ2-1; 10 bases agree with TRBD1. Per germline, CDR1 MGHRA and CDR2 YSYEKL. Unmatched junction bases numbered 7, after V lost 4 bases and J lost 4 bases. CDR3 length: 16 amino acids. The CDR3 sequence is CASSPTTGQGYNEQFF. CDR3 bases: TGCGCCAGCAGCCCTACTACGGGACAGGGGTACAATGAGCAGTTCTTC.

CDR3 protein: CASSEPTGGAYEQYF. In nucleotides, the CDR3 is TGTGCCAGCAGTGAGCCCACAGGGGGTGCATACGAGCAGTACTTC. The V call is TRBV2, the J call TRBJ2-7; 8 positions agree with TRBD1. CDR1 and CDR2 from the germline V gene are SNHLY and FYNNEI. The CDR3 is made up of 15 amino acids. V was clipped by 3 bases and J by 4 bases; unmatched bases: 8.

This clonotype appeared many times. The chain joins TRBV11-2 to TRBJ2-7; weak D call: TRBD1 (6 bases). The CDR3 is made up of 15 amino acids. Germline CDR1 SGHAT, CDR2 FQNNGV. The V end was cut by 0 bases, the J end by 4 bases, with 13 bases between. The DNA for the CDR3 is TGTGCCAGCAGCTTAGAGGTCCAGGGGTCATACGAGCAGTACTTC. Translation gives CASSLEVQGSYEQYF.